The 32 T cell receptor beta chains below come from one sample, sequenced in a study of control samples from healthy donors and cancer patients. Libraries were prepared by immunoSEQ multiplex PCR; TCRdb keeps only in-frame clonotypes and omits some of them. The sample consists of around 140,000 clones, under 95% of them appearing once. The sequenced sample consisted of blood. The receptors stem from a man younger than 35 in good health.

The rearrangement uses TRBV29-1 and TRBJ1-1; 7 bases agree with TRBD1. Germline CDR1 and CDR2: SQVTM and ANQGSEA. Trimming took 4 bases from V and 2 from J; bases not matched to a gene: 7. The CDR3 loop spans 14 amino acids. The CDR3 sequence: CSVGISGGNTEAFF. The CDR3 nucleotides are TGCAGCGTTGGGATATCAGGGGGTAACACTGAAGCTTTCTTT.

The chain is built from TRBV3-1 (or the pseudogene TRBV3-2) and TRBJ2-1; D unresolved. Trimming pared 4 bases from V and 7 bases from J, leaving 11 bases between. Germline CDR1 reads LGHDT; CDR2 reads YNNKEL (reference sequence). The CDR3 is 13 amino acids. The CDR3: CASSRQRSNEQFF. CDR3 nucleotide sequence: TGTGCCAGCAGCCGACAAAGGAGTAATGAGCAGTTCTTC.

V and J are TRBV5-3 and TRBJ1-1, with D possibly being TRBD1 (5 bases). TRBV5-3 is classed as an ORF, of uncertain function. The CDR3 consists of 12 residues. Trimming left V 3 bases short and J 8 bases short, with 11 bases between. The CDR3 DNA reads TGTGCCAGAAGCTCCCAGGGTAGCGAAGCTTTCTTT. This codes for CARSSQGSEAFF.

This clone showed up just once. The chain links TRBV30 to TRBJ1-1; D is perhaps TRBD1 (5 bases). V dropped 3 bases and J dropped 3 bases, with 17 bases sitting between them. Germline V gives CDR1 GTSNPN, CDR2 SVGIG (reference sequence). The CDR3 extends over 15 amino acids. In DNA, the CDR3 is TGTGCCTGGAGCCTGCGGCTGGGGGGGGACACTGAAGCTTTCTTT. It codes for CAWSLRLGGDTEAFF.

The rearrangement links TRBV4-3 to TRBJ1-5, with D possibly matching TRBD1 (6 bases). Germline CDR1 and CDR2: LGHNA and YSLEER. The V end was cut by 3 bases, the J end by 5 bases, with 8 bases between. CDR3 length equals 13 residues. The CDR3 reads CASSQGAHQPQHF. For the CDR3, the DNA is TGCGCCAGCAGCCAGGGGGCCCATCAGCCCCAGCATTTT.

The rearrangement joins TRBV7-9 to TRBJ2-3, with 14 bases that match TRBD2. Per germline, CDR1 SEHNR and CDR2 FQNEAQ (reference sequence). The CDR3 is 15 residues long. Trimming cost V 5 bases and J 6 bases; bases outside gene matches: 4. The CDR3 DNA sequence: TGTGCCAGCAGCACGTGGACTAGCGGGGGGGATACGCAGTATTTT. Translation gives CASSTWTSGGDTQYF. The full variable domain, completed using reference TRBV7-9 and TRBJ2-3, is DTGVSQNPRHKITKRGQNVTFRCDPISEHNRLYWYRQTLGQGPEFLTYFQNEAQLEKSRLLSDRFSAERPKGSFSTLEIQRTEQGDSAMYLCASSTWTSGGDTQYFGPGTRLTVL.

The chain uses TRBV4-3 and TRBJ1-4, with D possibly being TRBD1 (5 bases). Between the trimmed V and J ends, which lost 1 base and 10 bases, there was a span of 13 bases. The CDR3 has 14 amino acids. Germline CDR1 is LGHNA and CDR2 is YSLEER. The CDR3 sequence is CASSQGGFGGKLFF. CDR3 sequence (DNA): TGCGCCAGCAGCCAAGGGGGGTTTGGTGGAAAACTGTTTTTT.

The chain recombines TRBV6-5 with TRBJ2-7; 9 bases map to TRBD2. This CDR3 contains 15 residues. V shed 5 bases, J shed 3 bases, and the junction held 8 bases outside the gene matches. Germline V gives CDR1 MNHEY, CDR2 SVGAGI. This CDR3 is CASSLRLAENYEQYF. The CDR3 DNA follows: TGTGCCAGCAGTCTGCGACTAGCGGAAAACTACGAGCAGTACTTC.

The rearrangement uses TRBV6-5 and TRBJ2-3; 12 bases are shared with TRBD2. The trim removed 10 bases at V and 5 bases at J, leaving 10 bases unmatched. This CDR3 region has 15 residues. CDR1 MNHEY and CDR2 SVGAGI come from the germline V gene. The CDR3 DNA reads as TGTGCCACCAAATTCCCGGGACTAGCGGGAGATACGCAGTATTTT. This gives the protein CATKFPGLAGDTQYF.

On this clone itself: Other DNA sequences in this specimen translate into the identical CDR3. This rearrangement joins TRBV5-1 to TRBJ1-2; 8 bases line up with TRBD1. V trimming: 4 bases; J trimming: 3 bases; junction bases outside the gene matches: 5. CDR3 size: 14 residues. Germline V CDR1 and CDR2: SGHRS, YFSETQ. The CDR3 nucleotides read TGCGCCAGCAGCCTAGGACAGGGAGACTATGGCTACACCTTC. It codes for CASSLGQGDYGYTF. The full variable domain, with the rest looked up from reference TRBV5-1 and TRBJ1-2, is KAGVTQTPRYLIKTRGQQVTLSCSPISGHRSVSWYQQTPGQGLQFLFEYFSETQRNKGNFPGRFSGRQFSNSRSEMNVSTLELGDSALYLCASSLGQGDYGYTFGSGTRLTVV.

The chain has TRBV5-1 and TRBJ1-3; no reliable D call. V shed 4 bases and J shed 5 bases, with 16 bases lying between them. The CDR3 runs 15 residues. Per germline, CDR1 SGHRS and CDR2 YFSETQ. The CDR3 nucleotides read TGCGCCAGCAGCCCTGGGAGGTCCGGACGAAACACCATATATTTT. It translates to CASSPGRSGRNTIYF.

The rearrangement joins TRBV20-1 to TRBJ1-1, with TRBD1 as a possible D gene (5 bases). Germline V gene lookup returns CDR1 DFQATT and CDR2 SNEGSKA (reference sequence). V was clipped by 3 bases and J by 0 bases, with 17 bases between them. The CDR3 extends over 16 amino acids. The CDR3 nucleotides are TGCAGTGCTAGTTACGGCGGCTCAGGGATGAACACTGAAGCTTTCTTT. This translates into CSASYGGSGMNTEAFF.

This CDR3 is CASRDRNTEAFF. For the CDR3, the DNA is TGTGCCAGTAGGGACAGGAACACTGAAGCTTTCTTT. This chain uses TRBV19 with TRBJ1-1; perhaps TRBD1 as D (6 bases). CDR1 LNHDA and CDR2 SQIVND come from the germline V gene (reference sequence). The V and J ends lost 6 bases and 1 base respectively, with 6 bases between them. The CDR3 length is 12 residues.

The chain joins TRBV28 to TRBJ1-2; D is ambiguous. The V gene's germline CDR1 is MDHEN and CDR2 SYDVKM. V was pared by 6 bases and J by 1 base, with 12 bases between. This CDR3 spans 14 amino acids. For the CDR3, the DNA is TGTGCCAGCAGCCTCAGCAATCTTAACTATGGCTACACCTTC. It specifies CASSLSNLNYGYTF.

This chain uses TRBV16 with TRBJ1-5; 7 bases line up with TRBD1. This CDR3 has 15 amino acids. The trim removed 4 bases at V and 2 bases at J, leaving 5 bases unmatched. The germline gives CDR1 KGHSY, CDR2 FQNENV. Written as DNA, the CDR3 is TGTGCCAGCAGCCTTTTCGGACAGGGCAATCAGCCCCAGCATTTT. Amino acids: CASSLFGQGNQPQHF.

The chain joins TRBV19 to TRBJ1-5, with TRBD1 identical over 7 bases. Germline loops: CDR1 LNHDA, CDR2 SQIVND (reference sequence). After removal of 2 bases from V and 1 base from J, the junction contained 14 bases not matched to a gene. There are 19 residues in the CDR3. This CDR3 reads CASSIRAQGEAVSNQPQHF. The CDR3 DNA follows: TGTGCCAGTAGTATAAGGGCCCAGGGGGAGGCGGTAAGCAATCAGCCCCAGCATTTT.

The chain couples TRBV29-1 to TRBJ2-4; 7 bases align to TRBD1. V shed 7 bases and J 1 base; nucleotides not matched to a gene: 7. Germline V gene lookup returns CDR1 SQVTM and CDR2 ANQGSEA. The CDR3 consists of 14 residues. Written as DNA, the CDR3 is TGCAGCGGAACCGACAGGGCCGCCAAAAACATTCAGTACTTC. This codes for CSGTDRAAKNIQYF.

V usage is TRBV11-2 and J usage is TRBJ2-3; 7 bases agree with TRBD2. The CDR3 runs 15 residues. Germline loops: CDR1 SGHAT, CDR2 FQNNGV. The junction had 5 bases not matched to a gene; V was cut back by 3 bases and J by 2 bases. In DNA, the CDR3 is TGTGCCAGCAGCTTGGGGGGGGAGAACACAGATACGCAGTATTTT. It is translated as CASSLGGENTDTQYF.

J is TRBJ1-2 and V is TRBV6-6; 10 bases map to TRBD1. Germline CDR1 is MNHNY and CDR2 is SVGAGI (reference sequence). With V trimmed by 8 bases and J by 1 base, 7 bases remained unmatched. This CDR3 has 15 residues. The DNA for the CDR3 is TGTGCCAGCTTTAGACAGGGGGCTTTTAACTATGGCTACACCTTC. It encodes CASFRQGAFNYGYTF.

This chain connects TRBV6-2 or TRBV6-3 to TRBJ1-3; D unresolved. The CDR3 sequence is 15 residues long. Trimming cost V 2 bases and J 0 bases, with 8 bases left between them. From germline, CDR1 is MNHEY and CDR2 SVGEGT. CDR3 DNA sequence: TGTGCCAGCAGTTACGACCCTGACTCTGGAAACACCATATATTTT. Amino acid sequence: CASSYDPDSGNTIYF.

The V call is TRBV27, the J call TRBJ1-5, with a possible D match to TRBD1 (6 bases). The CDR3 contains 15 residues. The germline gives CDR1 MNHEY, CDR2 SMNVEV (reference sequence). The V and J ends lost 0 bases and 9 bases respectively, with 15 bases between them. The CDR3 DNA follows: TGTGCCAGCAGTTTATCGGGGGCAGTCCTCCGGCCCCAGCATTTT. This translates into CASSLSGAVLRPQHF.

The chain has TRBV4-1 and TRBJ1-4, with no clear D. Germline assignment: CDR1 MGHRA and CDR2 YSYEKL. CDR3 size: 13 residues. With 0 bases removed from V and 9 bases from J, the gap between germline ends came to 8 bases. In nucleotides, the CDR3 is TGCGCCAGCAGCCAAGATTGGCGTAAAAAACTGTTTTTT. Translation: CASSQDWRKKLFF.

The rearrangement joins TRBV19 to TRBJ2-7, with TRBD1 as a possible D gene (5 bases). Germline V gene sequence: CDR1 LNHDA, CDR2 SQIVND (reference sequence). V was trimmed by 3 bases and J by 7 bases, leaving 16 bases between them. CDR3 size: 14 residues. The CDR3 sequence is CASSIRSKKGEQYF. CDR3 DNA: TGTGCCAGTAGTATCCGAAGCAAGAAGGGGGAGCAGTACTTC.

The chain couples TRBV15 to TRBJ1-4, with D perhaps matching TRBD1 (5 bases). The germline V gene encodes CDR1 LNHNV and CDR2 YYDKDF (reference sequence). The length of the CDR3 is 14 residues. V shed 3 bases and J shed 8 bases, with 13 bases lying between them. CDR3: CATSSPGVGEKLFF. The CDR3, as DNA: TGTGCCACCAGCAGCCCGGGGGTTGGCGAAAAACTGTTTTTT.

The CDR3 spells CASSLSQLGYGYTF. The DNA of the CDR3 is TGTGCCAGCAGCTTATCGCAATTGGGCTATGGCTACACCTTC. V gene TRBV7-2 combines with J gene TRBJ1-2; D is unclear. The CDR3 loop spans 14 amino acids. Deletions cut 2 bases from V and 4 bases from J, with 11 bases between. Per the germline V gene, CDR1 is SGHTA and CDR2 is FQGNSA.

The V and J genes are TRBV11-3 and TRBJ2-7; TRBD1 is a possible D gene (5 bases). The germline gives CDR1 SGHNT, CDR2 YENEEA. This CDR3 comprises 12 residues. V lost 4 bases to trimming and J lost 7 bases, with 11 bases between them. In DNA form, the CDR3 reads TGTGCCAGCAGCTGGCGAGGACAAGAGCAGTACTTC. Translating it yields CASSWRGQEQYF.

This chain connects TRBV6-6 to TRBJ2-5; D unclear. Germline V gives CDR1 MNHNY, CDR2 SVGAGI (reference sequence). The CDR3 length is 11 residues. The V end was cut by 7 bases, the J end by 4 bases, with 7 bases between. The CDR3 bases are TGTGCCAGCATTCTGCGAGAGACCCAGTACTTC. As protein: CASILRETQYF.

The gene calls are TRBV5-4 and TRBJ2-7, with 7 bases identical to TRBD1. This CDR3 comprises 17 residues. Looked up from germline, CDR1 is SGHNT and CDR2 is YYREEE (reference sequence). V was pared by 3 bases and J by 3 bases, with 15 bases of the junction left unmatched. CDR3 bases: TGTGCCAGCAGCTCAACCGGACAGGTAGGAGGCCTCTACGAGCAGTACTTC. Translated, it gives CASSSTGQVGGLYEQYF.

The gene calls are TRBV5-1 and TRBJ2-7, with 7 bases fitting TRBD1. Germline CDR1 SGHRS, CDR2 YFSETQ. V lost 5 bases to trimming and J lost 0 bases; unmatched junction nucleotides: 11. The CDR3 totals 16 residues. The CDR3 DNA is TGCGCCAGCAGTAATCAACAGGGGCAATCCTCCTACGAGCAGTACTTC. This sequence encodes CASSNQQGQSSYEQYF.

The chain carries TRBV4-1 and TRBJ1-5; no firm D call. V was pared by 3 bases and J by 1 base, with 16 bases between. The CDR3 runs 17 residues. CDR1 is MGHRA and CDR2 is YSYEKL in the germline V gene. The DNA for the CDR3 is TGCGCCAGCAGCCACGGTTTCAATGAGTTGAGCAATCAGCCCCAGCATTTT. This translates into CASSHGFNELSNQPQHF.

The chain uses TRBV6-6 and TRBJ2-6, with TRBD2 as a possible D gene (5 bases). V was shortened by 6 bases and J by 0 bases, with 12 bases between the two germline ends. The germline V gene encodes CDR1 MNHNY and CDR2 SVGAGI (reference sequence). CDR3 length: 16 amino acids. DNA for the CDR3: TGTGCCAGCAGCCGACTACCTGGCTCTGGGGCCAACGTCCTGACTTTC. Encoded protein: CASSRLPGSGANVLTF.

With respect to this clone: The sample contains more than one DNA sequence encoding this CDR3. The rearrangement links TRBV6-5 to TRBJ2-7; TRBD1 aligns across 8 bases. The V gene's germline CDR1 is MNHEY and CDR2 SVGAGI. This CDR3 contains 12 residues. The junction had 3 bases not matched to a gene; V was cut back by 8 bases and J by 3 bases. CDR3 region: CASSDRGYEQYF. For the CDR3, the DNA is TGTGCCAGCTCTGACAGGGGCTACGAGCAGTACTTC.